The next 10 T cell receptor beta chains were all read from a single sample in a study of blood T cell repertoires in COVID-19. Repertoires were generated with immunoSEQ multiplex PCR, while TCRdb's copy carries only in-frame clones and drops some. The table has about 310,000 clones, about 87% seen once. Sequencing was carried out using PBMCs or T cells enriched from blood (not recorded which). These receptors all stem from a woman aged 18-29 years who had recovered from COVID-19.

The chain couples TRBV6-5 to TRBJ1-4, with D tentatively TRBD1 (5 bases). Trimming stripped 6 bases from V and 7 bases from J, with 18 bases between. This CDR3 is 15 amino acids long. Germline V lookup: CDR1 MNHEY, CDR2 SVGAGI. CDR3 sequence reads: CASRLSYNGGEKLFF. The CDR3 DNA reads TGTGCCAGCAGATTGAGTTACAACGGGGGTGAAAAACTGTTTTTT.

The CDR3 sequence is CASSLPGQSGNTIYF. Here the CDR3 DNA reads TGTGCCAGCAGTTTACCGGGACAAAGCGGAAACACCATATATTTT. This chain connects TRBV28 to TRBJ1-3; tentative D call: TRBD1 (6 bases). Germline CDR1 MDHEN, CDR2 SYDVKM. Trimming shortened V by 2 bases and J by 4 bases, and 12 bases separated the two germline ends. This CDR3 has 15 residues.

This clone showed up just once. V and J are TRBV11-2 and TRBJ1-2; tentatively, D is TRBD1 (5 bases). This CDR3 has 14 residues. The germline gives CDR1 SGHAT, CDR2 FQNNGV. V lost 2 bases and J lost 8, with 15 bases in between. As DNA, the CDR3 is TGTGCCAGCAGCTTAAGGGGTGGAGCGGGCGGCTACACCTTC. It translates to CASSLRGGAGGYTF.

The rearrangement links TRBV11-2 to TRBJ1-1, with TRBD1 identical over 11 bases. J lost 7 bases, V lost 1 base, and 5 bases had no gene match. Germline-derived CDR1 and CDR2 are SGHAT and FQNNGV. This CDR3 region has 15 residues. In DNA form, the CDR3 reads TGTGCCAGCAGCTTAGGGACAGGGGGCCGGAGTGAAGCTTTCTTT. Amino acids: CASSLGTGGRSEAFF.

The chain carries TRBV7-2 and TRBJ2-1, with TRBD2 as a possible D gene (6 bases). The germline CDR1 and CDR2 sequences are SGHTA and FQGNSA. V lost 5 bases and J 0 bases, leaving 14 bases between the germline ends. The CDR3 is made up of 16 amino acids. This CDR3 is CASSTSGGSSYNEQFF. CDR3 DNA sequence: TGTGCCAGCAGCACTAGTGGGGGGAGCTCCTACAATGAGCAGTTCTTC.

The rearrangement links TRBV5-4 to TRBJ2-7; D may be TRBD2 (5 bases). Deletions cut 5 bases from V and 5 bases from J, with 14 bases between. The CDR3 runs 13 residues. The germline V gene has CDR1 SGHNT and CDR2 YYREEE (reference sequence). In nucleotides, the CDR3 is TGTGCCAGCAGTCCCCGGACGGAGGACGAGCAGTACTTC. It encodes CASSPRTEDEQYF.

V is TRBV5-6 and J is TRBJ2-3; possible D gene TRBD1, 6 bases. Germline V CDR1 and CDR2: SGHDT, YYEEEE. CDR3 length: 14 residues. V was cut by 4 bases and J by 0 bases, with 9 bases left in between. In DNA, the CDR3 is TGTGCCAGCAGCATAGGACAGAGCACAGATACGCAGTATTTT. It encodes CASSIGQSTDTQYF. The full variable domain, with the rest looked up from reference TRBV5-6 and TRBJ2-3, is DAGVTQSPTHLIKTRGQQVTLRCSPKSGHDTVSWYQQALGQGPQFIFQYYEEEERQRGNFPDRFSGHQFPNYSSELNVNALLLGDSALYLCASSIGQSTDTQYFGPGTRLTVL.

The genes are TRBV9 and TRBJ1-3; 8 nucleotides match TRBD1. Germline V CDR1 and CDR2: SGDLS, YYNGEE. Trimming at V came to 4 bases and at J to 2 bases, leaving 11 bases not matched to a gene. This CDR3 contains 17 residues. The CDR3 nucleotides are TGTGCCAGCAGCTACCGAATGACGACAGGGGCTGGAAACACCATATATTTT. Protein sequence: CASSYRMTTGAGNTIYF.

This chain links TRBV7-2 with TRBJ2-2, with 12 bases matching TRBD2. The V and J ends lost 4 bases and 3 bases, in that order; junction bases with no gene match: 3. CDR3 size: 16 residues. The germline V gene encodes CDR1 SGHTA and CDR2 FQGNSA. The CDR3 DNA is TGTGCCAGCAGCTCGGGACTAGCGGGTTACACCGGGGAGCTGTTTTTT. Translation gives CASSSGLAGYTGELFF.

The J gene is TRBJ1-2, the V gene TRBV10-3; 12 positions agree with TRBD1. Germline values: CDR1 ENHRY, CDR2 SYGVKD. This CDR3 has 13 amino acids. With V trimmed by 10 bases and J by 2 bases, 2 bases remained unmatched. This chain's CDR3 is CASGTGGNYGYTF. The CDR3 region has the DNA TGTGCCAGCGGGACAGGGGGCAACTATGGCTACACCTTC.